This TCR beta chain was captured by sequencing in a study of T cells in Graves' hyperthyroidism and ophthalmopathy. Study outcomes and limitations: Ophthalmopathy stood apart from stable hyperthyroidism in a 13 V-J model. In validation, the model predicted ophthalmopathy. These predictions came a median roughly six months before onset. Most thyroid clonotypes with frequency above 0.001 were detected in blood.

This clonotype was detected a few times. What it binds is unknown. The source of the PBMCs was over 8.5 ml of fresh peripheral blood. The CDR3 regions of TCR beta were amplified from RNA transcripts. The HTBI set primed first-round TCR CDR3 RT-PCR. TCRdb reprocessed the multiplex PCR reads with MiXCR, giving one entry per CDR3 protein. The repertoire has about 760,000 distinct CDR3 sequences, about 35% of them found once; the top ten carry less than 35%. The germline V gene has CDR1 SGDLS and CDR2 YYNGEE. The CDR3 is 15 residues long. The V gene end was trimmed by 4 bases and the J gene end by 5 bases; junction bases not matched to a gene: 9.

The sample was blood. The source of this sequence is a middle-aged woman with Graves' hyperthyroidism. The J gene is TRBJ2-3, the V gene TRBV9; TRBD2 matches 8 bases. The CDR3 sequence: CASSQAYSGGDTQYF. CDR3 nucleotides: TGTGCCAGCAGCCAAGCCTACAGCGGGGGAGATACGCAGTATTTT.